This T cell receptor (beta chain) was recorded in a study of blood T cell repertoires in COVID-19. For the study at large: The origin of the acute and convalescent COVID-19 samples was the United States, Italy and Spain. The analysed material was cDNA or gDNA that came from T cells, B-cell-depleted T cells, or PBMCs.

V was pared by 5 bases and J by 4 bases, with 11 bases between. CDR1 and CDR2 from the germline V gene are SEHNR and FQNEAQ (reference sequence). This CDR3 region has 14 residues. TCRdb keeps only in-frame clones here, not all; method: immunoSEQ multiplex PCR. The data contain around 60,000 clones, approximately 91% of them singletons. The chain joins TRBV7-9 to TRBJ2-2; the D is unclear. Sequenced sample: peripheral blood. The receptor's source is a man between 65 and 85 years old with acute or convalescent COVID-19. In nucleotides, the CDR3 is TGTGCCAGCAGCCCAGACTCTACCACCGGGGAGCTGTTTTTT. Translating gives CASSPDSTTGELFF.